This TCR beta chain is drawn from a study of cytomegalovirus exposure and HLA in healthy donors. At the level of the study: A later analysis reported the same platform for the 100 to 150 validation repertoires and the roughly 650 first-cohort repertoires. Regarding the study as a whole: The finding came from a later analysis; first-cohort TCR clusters tended to co-occur in the roughly 110 validation repertoires. 164 TCR beta chains were listed as cytomegalovirus-associated.

The protocol was immunoSEQ multiplex PCR, while the TCRdb copy is restricted to in-frame clones and leaves out a portion. Of roughly 100,000 clones in the sample, about 86% were seen once. About this clone itself: Its specificity is not known. Other DNA sequences of this sample code for an identical CDR3.

The trim removed 4 bases at V and 3 bases at J, leaving 2 bases unmatched. CDR1 is SGHNT, CDR2 YYREEE, per germline (reference sequence). This CDR3 is built from 14 residues. The chain couples TRBV5-4 to TRBJ2-3; 10 bases agree with TRBD1. Sequenced input: PBMCs. This sequence was found in a woman under 30 in good health and CMV-seropositive. DNA of the CDR3: TGTGCCAGCAGCCTGGACAGGGGGACAGATACGCAGTATTTT. Amino acids: CASSLDRGTDTQYF.